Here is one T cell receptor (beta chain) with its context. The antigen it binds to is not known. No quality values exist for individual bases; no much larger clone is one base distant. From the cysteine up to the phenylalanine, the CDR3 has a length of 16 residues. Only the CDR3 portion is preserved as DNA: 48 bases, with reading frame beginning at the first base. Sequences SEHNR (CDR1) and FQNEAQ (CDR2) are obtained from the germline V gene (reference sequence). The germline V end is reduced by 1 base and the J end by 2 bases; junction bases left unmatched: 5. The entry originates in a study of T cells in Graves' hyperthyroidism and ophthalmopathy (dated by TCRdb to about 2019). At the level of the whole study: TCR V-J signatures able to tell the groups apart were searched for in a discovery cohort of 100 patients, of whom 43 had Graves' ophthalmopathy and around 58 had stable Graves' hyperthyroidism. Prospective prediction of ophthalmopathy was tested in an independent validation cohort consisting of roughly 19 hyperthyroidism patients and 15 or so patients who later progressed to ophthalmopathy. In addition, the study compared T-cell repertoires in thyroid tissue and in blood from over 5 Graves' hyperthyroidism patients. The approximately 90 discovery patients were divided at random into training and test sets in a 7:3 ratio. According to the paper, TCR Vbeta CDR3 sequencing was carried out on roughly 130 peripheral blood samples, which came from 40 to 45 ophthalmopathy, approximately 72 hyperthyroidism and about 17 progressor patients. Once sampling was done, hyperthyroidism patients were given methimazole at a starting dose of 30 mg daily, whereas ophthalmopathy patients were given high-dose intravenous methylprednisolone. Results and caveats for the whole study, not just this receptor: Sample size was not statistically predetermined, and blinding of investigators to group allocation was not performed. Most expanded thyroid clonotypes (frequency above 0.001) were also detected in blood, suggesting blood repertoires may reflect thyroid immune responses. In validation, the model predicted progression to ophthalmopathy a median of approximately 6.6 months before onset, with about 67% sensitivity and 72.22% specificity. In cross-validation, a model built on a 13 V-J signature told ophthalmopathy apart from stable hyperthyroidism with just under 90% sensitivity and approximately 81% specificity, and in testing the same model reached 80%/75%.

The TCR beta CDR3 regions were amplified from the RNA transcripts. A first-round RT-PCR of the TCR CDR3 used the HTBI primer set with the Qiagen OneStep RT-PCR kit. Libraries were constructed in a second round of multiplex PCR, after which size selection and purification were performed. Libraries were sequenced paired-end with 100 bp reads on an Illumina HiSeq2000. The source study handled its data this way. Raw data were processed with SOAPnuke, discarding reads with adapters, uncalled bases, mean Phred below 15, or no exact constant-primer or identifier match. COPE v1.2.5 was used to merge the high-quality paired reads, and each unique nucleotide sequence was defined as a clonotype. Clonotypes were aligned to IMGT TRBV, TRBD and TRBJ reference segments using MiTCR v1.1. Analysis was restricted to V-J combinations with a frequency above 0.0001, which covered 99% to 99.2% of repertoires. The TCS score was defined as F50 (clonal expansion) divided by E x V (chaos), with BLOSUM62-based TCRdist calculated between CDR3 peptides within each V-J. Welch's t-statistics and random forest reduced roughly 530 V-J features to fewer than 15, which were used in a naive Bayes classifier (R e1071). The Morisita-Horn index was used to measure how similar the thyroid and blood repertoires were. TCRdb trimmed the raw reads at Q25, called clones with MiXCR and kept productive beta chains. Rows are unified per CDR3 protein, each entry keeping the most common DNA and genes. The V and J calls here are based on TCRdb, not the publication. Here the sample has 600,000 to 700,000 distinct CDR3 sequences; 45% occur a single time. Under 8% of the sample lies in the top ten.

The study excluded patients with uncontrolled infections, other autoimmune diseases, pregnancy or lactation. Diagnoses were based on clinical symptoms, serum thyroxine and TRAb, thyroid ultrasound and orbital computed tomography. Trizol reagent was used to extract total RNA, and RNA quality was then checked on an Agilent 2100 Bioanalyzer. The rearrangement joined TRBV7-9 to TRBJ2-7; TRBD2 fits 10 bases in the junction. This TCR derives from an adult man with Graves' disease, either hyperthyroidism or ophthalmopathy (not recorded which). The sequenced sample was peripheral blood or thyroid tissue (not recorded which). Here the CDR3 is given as CASSLVGLAATYEQYF. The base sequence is TGTGCCAGCAGCTTAGTTGGACTAGCGGCGACCTACGAGCAGTACTTC.